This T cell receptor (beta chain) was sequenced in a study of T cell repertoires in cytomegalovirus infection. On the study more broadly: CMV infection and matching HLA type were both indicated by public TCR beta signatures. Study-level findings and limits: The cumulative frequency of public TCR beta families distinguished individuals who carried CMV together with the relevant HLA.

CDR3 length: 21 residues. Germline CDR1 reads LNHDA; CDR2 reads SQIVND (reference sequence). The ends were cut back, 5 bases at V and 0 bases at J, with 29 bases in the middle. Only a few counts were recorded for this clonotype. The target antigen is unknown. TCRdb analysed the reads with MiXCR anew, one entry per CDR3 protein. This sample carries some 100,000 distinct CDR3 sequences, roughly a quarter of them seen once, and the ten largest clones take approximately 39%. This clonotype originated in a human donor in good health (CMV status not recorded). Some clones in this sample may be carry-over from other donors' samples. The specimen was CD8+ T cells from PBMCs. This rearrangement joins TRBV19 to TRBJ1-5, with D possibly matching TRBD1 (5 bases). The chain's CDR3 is CASSSHGPGPSYDYSNQPQHF. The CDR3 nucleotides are TGTGCCAGTAGTTCCCATGGGCCGGGACCCAGTTACGATTATAGCAATCAGCCCCAGCATTTT.